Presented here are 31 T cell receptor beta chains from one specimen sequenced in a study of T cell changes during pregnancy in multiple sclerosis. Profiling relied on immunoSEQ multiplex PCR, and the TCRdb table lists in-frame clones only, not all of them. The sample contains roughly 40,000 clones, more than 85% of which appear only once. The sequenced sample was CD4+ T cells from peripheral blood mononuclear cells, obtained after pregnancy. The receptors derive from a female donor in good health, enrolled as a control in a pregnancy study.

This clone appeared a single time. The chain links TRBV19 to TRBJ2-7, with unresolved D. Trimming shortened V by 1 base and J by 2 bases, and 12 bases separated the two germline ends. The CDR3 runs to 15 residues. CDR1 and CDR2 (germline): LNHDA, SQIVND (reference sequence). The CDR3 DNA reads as TGTGCCAGTAGTATAGGAACAGTCAAGGCCTACGAGCAGTACTTC. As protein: CASSIGTVKAYEQYF.

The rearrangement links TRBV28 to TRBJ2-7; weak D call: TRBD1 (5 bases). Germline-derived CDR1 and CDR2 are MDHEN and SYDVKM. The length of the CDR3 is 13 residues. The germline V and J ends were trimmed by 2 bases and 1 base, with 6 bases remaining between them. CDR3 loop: CASSLQGSYEQYF. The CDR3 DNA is TGTGCCAGCAGTTTACAGGGTTCCTACGAGCAGTACTTC.

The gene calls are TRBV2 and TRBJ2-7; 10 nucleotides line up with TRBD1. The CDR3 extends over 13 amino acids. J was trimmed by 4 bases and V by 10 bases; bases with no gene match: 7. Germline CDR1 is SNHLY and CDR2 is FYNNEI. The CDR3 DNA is TGTGCCATTACCGGGACAGGGGCATACGAGCAGTACTTC. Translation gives CAITGTGAYEQYF. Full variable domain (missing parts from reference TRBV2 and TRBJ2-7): EPEVTQTPSHQVTQMGQEVILRCVPISNHLYFYWYRQILGQKVEFLVSFYNNEISEKSEIFDDQFSVERPDGSNFTLKIRSTKLEDSAMYFCAITGTGAYEQYFGPGTRLTVT.

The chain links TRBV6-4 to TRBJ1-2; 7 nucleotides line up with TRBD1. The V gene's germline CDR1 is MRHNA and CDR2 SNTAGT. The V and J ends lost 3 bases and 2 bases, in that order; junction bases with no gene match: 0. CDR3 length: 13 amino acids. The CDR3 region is CASSEQGNYGYTF. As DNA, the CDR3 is TGTGCCAGCAGTGAACAGGGGAACTATGGCTACACCTTC.

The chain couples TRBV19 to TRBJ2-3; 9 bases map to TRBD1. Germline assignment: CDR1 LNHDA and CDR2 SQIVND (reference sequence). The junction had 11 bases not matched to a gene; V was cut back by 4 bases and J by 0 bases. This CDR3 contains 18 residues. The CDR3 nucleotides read TGTGCCAGTAGTAGCCATGGGACAGGGAGCCATAGCACAGATACGCAGTATTTT. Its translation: CASSSHGTGSHSTDTQYF.

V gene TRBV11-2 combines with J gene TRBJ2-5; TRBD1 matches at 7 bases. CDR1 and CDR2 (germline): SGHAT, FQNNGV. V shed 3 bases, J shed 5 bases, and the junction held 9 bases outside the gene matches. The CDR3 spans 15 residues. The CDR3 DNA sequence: TGTGCCAGCAGCTTTTCCTCGGGGACAGCCGAGACCCAGTACTTC. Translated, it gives CASSFSSGTAETQYF. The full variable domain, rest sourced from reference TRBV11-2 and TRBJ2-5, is EAGVAQSPRYKIIEKRQSVAFWCNPISGHATLYWYQQILGQGPKLLIQFQNNGVVDDSQLPKDRFSAERLKGVDSTLKIQPAKLEDSAVYLCASSFSSGTAETQYFGPGTRLLVL.

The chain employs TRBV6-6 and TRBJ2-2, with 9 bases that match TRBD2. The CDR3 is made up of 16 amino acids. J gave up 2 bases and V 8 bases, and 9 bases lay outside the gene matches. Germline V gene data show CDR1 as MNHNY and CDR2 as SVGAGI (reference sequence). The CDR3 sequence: CASRVSGGLNTGELFF. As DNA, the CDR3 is TGTGCCAGCCGAGTCAGCGGGGGGTTAAACACCGGGGAGCTGTTTTTT.

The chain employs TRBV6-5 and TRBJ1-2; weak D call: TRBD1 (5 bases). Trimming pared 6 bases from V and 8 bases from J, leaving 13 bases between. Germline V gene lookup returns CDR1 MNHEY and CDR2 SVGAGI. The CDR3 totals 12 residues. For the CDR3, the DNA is TGTGCCAGCAGAAACTCAGGGTCCGGCTACACCTTC. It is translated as CASRNSGSGYTF.

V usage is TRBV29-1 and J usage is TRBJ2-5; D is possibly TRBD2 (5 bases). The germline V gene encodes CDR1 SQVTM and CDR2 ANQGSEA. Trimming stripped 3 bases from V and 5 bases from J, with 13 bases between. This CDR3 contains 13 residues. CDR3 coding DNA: TGCAGCGTTGAGAGGGCCTCACGGGAGACCCAGTACTTC. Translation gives CSVERASRETQYF.

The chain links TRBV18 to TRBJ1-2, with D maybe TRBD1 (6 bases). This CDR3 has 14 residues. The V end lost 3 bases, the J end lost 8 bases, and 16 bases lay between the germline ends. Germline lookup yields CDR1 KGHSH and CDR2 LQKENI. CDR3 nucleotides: TGTGCCAGCTCACCCCGGGGGGGGGCTGCGGGCTACACCTTC. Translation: CASSPRGGAAGYTF. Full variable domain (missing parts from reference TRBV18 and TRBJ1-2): NAGVMQNPRHLVRRRGQEARLRCSPMKGHSHVYWYRQLPEEGLKFMVYLQKENIIDESGMPKERFSAEFPKEGPSILRIQQVVRGDSAAYFCASSPRGGAAGYTFGSGTRLTVV.

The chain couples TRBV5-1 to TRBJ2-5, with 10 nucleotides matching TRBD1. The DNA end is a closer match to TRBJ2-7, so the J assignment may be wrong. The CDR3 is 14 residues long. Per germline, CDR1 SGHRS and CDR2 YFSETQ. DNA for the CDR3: TGCGCCAGCAGCTACTCGCGACAGGGGGCCGAGCAGTACTTC. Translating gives CASSYSRQGAEQYF.

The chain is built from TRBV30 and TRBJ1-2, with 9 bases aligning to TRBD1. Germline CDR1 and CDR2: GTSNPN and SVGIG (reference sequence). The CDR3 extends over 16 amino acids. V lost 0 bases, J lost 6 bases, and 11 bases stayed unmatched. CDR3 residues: CAWSVGTGFASDGYTF. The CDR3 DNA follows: TGTGCCTGGAGTGTAGGGACAGGGTTCGCCTCCGATGGCTACACCTTC. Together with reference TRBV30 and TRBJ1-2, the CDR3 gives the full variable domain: SQTIHQWPATLVQPVGSPLSLECTVEGTSNPNLYWYRQAAGRGLQLLFYSVGIGQISSEVPQNLSASRPQDRQFILSSKKLLLSDSGFYLCAWSVGTGFASDGYTFGSGTRLTVV.

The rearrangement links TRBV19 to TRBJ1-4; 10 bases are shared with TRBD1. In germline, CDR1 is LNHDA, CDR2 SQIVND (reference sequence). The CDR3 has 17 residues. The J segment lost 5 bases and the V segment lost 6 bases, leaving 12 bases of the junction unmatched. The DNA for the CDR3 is TGTGCCAGTAGCGATTCAATCCGGGACAGGGGAAATGAAAAACTGTTTTTT. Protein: CASSDSIRDRGNEKLFF.

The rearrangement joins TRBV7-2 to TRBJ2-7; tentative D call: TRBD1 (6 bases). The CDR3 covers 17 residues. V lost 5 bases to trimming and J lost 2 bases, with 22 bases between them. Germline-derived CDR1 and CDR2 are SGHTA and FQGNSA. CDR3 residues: CASSRLFTGLLAYEQYF. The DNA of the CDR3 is TGTGCCAGCAGCCGCTTATTTACAGGGTTATTGGCCTACGAGCAGTACTTC. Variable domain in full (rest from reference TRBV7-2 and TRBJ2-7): GAGVSQSPSNKVTEKGKDVELRCDPISGHTALYWYRQSLGQGLEFLIYFQGNSAPDKSGLPSDRFSAERTGGSVSTLTIQRTQQEDSAVYLCASSRLFTGLLAYEQYFGPGTRLTVT.

CDR3 sequence (DNA): TGTGCCAGCAGCCCCGACTCCATCTCTGGAAACACCATATATTTT. Translated: CASSPDSISGNTIYF. The chain is built from TRBV5-4 and TRBJ1-3; no clear D gene. V lost 4 bases and J 0 bases, leaving 11 bases between the germline ends. The V gene's germline CDR1 is SGHNT and CDR2 YYREEE (reference sequence). The CDR3 runs to 15 residues.

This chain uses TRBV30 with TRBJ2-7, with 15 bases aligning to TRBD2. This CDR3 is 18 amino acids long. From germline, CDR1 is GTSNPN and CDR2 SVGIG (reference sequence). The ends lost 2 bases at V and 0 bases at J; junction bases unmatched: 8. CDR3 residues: CAWSKTGLAGGSSYEQYF. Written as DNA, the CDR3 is TGTGCCTGGAGTAAGACCGGACTAGCGGGAGGGAGCTCCTACGAGCAGTACTTC.

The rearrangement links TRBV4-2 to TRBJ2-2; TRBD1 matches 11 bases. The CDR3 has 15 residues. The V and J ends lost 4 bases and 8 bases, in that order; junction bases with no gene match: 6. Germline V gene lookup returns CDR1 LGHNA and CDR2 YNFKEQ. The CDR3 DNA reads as TGTGCCAGCAGCCGATTGGACAGGGGGCCTGGGGAGCTGTTTTTT. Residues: CASSRLDRGPGELFF.

Here the CDR3 DNA reads TGCGCCAGCAGCCACAGGGAAGACTACACCTTC. Protein product: CASSHREDYTF. The chain combines TRBV4-3 with TRBJ1-2; D might be TRBD1 (5 bases). Trimming cost V 3 bases and J 10 bases, with 9 bases left between them. CDR3 length: 11 residues. CDR1 and CDR2 (germline): LGHNA, YSLEER.

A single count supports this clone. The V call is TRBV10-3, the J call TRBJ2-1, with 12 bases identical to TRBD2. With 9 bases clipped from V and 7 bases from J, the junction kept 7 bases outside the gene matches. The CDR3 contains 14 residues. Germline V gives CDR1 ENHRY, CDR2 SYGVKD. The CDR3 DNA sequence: TGTGCCATTTCGACTAGCGGGGGATTTAATGAGCAGTTCTTC. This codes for CAISTSGGFNEQFF.

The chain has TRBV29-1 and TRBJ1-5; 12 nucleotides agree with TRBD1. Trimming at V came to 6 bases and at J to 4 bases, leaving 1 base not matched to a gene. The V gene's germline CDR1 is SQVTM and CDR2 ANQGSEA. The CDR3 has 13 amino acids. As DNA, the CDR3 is TGCAGCGTGGGACAGGGGGCGAATCAGCCCCAGCATTTT. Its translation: CSVGQGANQPQHF.

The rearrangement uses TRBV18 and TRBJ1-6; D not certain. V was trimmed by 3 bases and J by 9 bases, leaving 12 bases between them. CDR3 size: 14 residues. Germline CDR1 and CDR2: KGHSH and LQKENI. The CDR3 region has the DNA TGTGCCAGCTCACCGGGCTTGGAAAGTTCACCCCTCCACTTT. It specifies CASSPGLESSPLHF.

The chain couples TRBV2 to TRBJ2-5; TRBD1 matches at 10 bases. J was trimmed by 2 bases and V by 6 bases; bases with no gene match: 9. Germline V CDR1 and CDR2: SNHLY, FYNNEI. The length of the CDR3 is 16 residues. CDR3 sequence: CASSRADRGLQETQYF. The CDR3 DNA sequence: TGTGCCAGCAGCCGAGCTGACAGGGGGCTACAAGAGACCCAGTACTTC.

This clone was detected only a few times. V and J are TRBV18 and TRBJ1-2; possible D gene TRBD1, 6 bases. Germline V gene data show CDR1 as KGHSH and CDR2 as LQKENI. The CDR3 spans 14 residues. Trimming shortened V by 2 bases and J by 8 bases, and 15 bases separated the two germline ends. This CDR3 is CASSPVTGQGGYTF. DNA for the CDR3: TGTGCCAGCTCACCAGTTACGGGACAAGGAGGCTACACCTTC.

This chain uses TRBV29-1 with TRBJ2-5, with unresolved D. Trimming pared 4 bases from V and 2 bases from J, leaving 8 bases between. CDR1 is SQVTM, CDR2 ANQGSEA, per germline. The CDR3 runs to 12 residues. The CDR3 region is CSVGARQETQYF. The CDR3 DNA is TGCAGCGTTGGGGCCAGACAAGAGACCCAGTACTTC.

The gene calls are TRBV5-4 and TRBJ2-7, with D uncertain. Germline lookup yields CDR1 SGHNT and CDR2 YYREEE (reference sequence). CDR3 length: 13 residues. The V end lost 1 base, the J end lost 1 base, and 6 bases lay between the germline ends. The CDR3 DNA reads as TGTGCCAGCAGCTTGAGCCTTTCCTACGAGCAGTACTTC. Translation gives CASSLSLSYEQYF. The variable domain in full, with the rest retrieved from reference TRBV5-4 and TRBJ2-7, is ETGVTQSPTHLIKTRGQQVTLRCSSQSGHNTVSWYQQALGQGPQFIFQYYREEENGRGNFPPRFSGLQFPNYSSELNVNALELDDSALYLCASSLSLSYEQYFGPGTRLTVT.

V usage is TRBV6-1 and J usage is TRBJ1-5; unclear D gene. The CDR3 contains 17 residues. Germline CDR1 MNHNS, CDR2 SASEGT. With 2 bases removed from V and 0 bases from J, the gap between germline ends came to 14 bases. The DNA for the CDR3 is TGTGCCAGCAGTGAATACATTATGGTATATAGCAATCAGCCCCAGCATTTT. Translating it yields CASSEYIMVYSNQPQHF.

CDR3 coding DNA: TGTGCCAGTAGTAATGGGGGGGGACAGGGGAAAAAACTGTTTTTT. Its protein is CASSNGGGQGKKLFF. The chain employs TRBV19 and TRBJ1-4, with 10 positions matching TRBD1. V shed 4 bases and J 9 bases; nucleotides not matched to a gene: 8. The CDR3 length is 15 residues. Germline-derived CDR1 and CDR2 are LNHDA and SQIVND (reference sequence).

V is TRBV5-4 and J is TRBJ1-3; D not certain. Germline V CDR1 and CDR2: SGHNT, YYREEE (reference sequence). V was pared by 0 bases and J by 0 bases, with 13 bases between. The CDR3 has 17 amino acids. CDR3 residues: CASSLAVGRSSGNTIYF. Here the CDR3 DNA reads TGTGCCAGCAGCTTGGCGGTAGGCAGGTCCTCTGGAAACACCATATATTTT. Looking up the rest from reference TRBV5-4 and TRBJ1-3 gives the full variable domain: ETGVTQSPTHLIKTRGQQVTLRCSSQSGHNTVSWYQQALGQGPQFIFQYYREEENGRGNFPPRFSGLQFPNYSSELNVNALELDDSALYLCASSLAVGRSSGNTIYFGEGSWLTVV.

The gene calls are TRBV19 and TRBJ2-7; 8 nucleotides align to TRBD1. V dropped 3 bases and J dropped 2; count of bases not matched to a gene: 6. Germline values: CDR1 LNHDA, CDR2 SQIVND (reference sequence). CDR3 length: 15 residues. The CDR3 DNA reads TGTGCCAGTAGTATGGACAGGGTGCAAACCTACGAGCAGTACTTC. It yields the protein CASSMDRVQTYEQYF. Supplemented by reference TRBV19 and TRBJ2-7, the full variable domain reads DGGITQSPKYLFRKEGQNVTLSCEQNLNHDAMYWYRQDPGQGLRLIYYSQIVNDFQKGDIAEGYSVSREKKESFPLTVTSAQKNPTAFYLCASSMDRVQTYEQYFGPGTRLTVT.

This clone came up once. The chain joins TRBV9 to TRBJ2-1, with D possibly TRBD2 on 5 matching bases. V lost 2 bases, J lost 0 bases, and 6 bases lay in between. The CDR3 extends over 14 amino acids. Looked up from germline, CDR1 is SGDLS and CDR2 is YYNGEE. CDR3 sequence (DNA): TGTGCCAGCAGCGTCAGCGGCTCCTACAATGAGCAGTTCTTC. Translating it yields CASSVSGSYNEQFF.

DNA for the CDR3: TGCAGCGTTGATCAGGGAGGCTATGGCTACACCTTC. Translation gives CSVDQGGYGYTF. V and J are TRBV29-1 and TRBJ1-2, with a weak D call TRBD1 (5 bases). CDR1 is SQVTM, CDR2 ANQGSEA, per germline. Trimming pared 3 bases from V and 4 bases from J, leaving 9 bases between. This CDR3 is 12 amino acids long. Drawing the rest from reference TRBV29-1 and TRBJ1-2, the complete variable domain is SAVISQKPSRDICQRGTSLTIQCQVDSQVTMMFWYRQQPGQSLTLIATANQGSEATYESGFVIDKFPISRPNLTFSTLTVSNMSPEDSSIYLCSVDQGGYGYTFGSGTRLTVV.